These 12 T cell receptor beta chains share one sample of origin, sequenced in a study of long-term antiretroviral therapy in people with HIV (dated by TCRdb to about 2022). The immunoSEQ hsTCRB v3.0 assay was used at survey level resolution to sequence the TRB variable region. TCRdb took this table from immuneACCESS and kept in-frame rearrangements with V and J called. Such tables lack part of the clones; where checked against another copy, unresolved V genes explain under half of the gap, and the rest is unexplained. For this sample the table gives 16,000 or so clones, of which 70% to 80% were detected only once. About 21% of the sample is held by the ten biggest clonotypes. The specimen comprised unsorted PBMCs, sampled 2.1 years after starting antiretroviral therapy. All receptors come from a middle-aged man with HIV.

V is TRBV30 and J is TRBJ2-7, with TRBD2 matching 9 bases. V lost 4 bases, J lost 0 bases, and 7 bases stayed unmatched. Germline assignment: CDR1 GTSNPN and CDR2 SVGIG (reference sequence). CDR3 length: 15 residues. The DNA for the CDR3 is TGTGCCTGGAAGTTTAGCGGGGGATTCTCCTACGAGCAGTACTTC. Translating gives CAWKFSGGFSYEQYF.

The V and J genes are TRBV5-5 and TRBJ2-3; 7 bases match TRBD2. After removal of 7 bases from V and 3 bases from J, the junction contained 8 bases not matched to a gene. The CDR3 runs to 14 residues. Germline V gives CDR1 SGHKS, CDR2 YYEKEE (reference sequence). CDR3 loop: CASPGEGTTDTQYF. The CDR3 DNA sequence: TGTGCCAGCCCCGGGGAGGGTACGACAGATACGCAGTATTTT.

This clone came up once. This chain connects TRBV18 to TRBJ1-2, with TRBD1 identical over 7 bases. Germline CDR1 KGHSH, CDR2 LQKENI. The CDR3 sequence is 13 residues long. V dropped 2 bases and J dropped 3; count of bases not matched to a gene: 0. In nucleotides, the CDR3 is TGTGCCAGCTCACCAGGGACAGACTATGGCTACACCTTC. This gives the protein CASSPGTDYGYTF.

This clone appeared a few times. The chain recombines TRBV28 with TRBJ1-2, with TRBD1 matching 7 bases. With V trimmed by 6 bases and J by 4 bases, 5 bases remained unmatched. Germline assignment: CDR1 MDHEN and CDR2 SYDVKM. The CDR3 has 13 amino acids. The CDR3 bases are TGTGCCAGCAGCCATGACAGGGCCTATGGCTACACCTTC. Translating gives CASSHDRAYGYTF.

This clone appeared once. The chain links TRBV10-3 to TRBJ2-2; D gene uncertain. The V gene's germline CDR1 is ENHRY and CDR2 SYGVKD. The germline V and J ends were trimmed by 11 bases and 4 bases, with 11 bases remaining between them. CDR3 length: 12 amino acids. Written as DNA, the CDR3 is TGTGCCCTAGGGTCGGCCACCGGGGAGCTGTTTTTT. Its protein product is CALGSATGELFF.

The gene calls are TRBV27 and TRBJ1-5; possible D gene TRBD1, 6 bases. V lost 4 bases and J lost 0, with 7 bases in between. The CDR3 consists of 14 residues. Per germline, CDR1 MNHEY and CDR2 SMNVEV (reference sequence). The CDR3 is CASSSGDSNQPQHF. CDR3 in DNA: TGTGCCAGCAGTTCAGGGGATAGCAATCAGCCCCAGCATTTT.

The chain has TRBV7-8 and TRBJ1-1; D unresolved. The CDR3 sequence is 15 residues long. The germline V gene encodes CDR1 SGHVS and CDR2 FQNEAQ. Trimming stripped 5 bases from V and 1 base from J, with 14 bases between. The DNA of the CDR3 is TGTGCCAGCAGCAGGACCCCTTACACGAACACTGAAGCTTTCTTT. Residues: CASSRTPYTNTEAFF.

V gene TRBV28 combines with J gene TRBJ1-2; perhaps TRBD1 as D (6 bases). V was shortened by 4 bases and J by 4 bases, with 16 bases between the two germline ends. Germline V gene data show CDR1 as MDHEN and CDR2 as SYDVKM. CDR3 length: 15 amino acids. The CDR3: CASSSSTGYGYGYTF. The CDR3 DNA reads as TGTGCCAGCAGTTCCTCGACAGGCTACGGCTATGGCTACACCTTC.

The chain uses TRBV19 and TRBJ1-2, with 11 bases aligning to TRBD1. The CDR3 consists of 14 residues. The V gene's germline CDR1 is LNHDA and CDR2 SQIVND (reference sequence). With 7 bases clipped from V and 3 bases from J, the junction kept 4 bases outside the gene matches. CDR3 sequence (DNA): TGTGCCAGTACCTGGACAGGGGGCGACTATGGCTACACCTTC. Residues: CASTWTGGDYGYTF.

CDR3 sequence reads: CASPTGLNNQPQHF. The CDR3 region has the DNA TGTGCCAGTCCGACAGGGTTGAACAATCAGCCCCAGCATTTT. The V gene is TRBV5-4, the J gene TRBJ1-5, with 7 bases fitting TRBD1. Unmatched junction bases numbered 8, after V lost 8 bases and J lost 3 bases. There are 14 residues in the CDR3. CDR1 and CDR2 from the germline V gene are SGHNT and YYREEE (reference sequence).

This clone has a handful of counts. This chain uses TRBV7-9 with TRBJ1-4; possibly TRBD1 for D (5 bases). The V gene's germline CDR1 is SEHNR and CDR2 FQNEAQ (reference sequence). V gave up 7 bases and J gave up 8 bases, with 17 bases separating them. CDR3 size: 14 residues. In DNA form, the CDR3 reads TGTGCCAGCAACGCCGGGGCGGAGGGGGAAAAACTGTTTTTT. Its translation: CASNAGAEGEKLFF.

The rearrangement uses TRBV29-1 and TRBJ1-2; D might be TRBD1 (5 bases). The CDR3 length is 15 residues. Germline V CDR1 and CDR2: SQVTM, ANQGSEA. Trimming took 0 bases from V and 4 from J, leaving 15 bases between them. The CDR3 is CSVEEAGRTIYGYTF. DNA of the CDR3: TGCAGCGTTGAAGAGGCGGGACGGACCATCTATGGCTACACCTTC.